The 8 T cell receptor beta chains below come from one sample, sequenced in a study of T cell repertoires in cytomegalovirus infection. TCRdb reprocessed the reads with MiXCR, giving one entry per CDR3 protein. The table shows approximately 120,000 distinct CDR3 sequences, with roughly 30% occurring only once. No antigens are known for them. The sequencing used CD8+ T cells from cultured PBMCs, collected from culture after CMV antigen stimulation. The source of these receptors is a human donor in good health (CMV status not recorded). Some clones in this sample may be carry-over from other donors' samples.

This chain uses TRBV27 with TRBJ2-3, with D unclear. Deletions cut 1 base from V and 5 bases from J, with 7 bases between. Per germline, CDR1 MNHEY and CDR2 SMNVEV (reference sequence). This CDR3 region has 13 residues. CDR3 region: CASSLLNEDTQYF. The CDR3, as DNA: TGTGCCAGCAGTTTATTAAATGAAGATACGCAGTATTTT.

The rearrangement joins TRBV29-1 to TRBJ2-7; 7 nucleotides line up with TRBD2. V was pared by 6 bases and J by 3 bases, with 8 bases of the junction left unmatched. In germline, CDR1 is SQVTM, CDR2 ANQGSEA. The CDR3 covers 13 residues. CDR3 DNA: TGCAGCGTAGCGGGACTTTCCCTCTACGAGCAGTACTTC. It encodes CSVAGLSLYEQYF.

This clonotype was detected many times. The chain joins TRBV7-3 to TRBJ2-3; D not certain. Trimming pared 0 bases from V and 6 bases from J, leaving 7 bases between. CDR1 SGHTA and CDR2 FQGTGA come from the germline V gene. The CDR3 contains 13 residues. Written as DNA, the CDR3 is TGTGCCAGCAGCTTAACCCCTGGGGATACGCAGTATTTT. Protein sequence: CASSLTPGDTQYF.

V is TRBV6-2 or TRBV6-3 and J is TRBJ2-1, with D hard to call. V was trimmed by 1 base and J by 5 bases, leaving 3 bases between them. The V gene's germline CDR1 is MNHEY and CDR2 SVGEGT. The CDR3 runs to 12 residues. The CDR3 reads CASSYLDNEQFF. The CDR3 DNA is TGTGCCAGCAGTTACTTGGACAATGAGCAGTTCTTC.

The sample holds a few counts of this clonotype. The chain recombines TRBV12-3 or TRBV12-4 with TRBJ2-3; TRBD1 agrees at 7 bases. The ends lost 4 bases at V and 3 bases at J; junction bases unmatched: 4. The CDR3 totals 14 residues. CDR3 DNA: TGTGCCAGCAGTTGGACAGGTTATACAGATACGCAGTATTTT. This sequence encodes CASSWTGYTDTQYF.

The J gene is TRBJ2-7, the V gene TRBV11-2; a weak D match, TRBD2 (5 bases). From germline, CDR1 is SGHAT and CDR2 FQNNGV. This CDR3 spans 15 amino acids. V lost 0 bases to trimming and J lost 2 bases, with 11 bases between them. CDR3 bases: TGTGCCAGCAGCTTAGATCTTACGGGGACCTACGAGCAGTACTTC. Its protein product is CASSLDLTGTYEQYF.

Of note for this clonotype: A read error may explain this, as a much larger clone is one base away. This rearrangement joins TRBV28 to TRBJ2-3, with 8 positions matching TRBD2. The CDR3 is made up of 14 amino acids. From germline, CDR1 is MDHEN and CDR2 SYDVKM. V lost 5 bases, J lost 1 base, and 2 bases stayed unmatched. In nucleotides, the CDR3 is TGTGCCAGCAGTACCGGGAGGGGCACAGATACGCAGTATTTT. It codes for CASSTGRGTDTQYF.

The chain has TRBV27 and TRBJ2-1; D gene unclear. Germline V gene sequence: CDR1 MNHEY, CDR2 SMNVEV (reference sequence). The CDR3 spans 15 residues. V was cut by 2 bases and J by 6 bases, with 14 bases left in between. Here the CDR3 DNA reads TGTGCCAGCAGTTTACCAGGTAGAATTGGCAATGAGCAGTTCTTC. It translates to CASSLPGRIGNEQFF.